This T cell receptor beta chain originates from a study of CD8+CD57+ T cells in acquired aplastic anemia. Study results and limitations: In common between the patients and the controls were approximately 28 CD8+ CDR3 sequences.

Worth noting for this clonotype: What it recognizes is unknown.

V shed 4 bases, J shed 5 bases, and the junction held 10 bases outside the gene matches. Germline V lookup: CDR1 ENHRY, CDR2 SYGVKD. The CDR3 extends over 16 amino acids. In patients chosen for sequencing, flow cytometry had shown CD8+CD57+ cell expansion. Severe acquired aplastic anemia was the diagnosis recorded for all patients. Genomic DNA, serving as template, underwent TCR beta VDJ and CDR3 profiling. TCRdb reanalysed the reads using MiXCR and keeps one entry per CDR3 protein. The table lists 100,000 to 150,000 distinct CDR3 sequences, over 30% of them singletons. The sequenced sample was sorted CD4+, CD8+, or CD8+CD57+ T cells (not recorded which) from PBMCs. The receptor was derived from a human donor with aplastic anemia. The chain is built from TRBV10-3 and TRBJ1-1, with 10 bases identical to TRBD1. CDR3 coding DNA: TGTGCCATCAGTGGTAGGACAGGGGGGCTGTCGACTGAAGCTTTCTTT. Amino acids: CAISGRTGGLSTEAFF.